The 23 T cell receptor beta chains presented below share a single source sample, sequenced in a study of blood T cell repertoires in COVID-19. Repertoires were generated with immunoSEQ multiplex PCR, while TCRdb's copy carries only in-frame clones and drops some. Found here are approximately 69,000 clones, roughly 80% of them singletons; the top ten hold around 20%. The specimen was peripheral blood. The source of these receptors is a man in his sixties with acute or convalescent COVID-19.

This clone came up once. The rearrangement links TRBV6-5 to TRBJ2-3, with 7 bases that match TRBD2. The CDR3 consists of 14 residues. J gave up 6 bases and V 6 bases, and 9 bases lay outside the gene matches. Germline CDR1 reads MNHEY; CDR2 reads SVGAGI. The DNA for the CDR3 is TGTGCCAGCAGCAGGACTAGGAGTGCCGATACGCAGTATTTT. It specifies CASSRTRSADTQYF.

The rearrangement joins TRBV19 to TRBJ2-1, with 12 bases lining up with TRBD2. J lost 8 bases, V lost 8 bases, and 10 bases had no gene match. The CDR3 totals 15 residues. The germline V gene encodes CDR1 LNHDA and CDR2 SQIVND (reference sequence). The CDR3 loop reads CASSPTSGRKHEQFF. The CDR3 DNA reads TGTGCCAGTTCCCCGACTAGCGGGAGAAAGCATGAGCAGTTCTTC.

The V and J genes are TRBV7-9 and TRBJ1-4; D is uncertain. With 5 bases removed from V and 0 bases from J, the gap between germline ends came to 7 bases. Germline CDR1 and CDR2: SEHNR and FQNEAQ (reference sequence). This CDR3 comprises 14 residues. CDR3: CASSPVATNEKLFF. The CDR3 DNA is TGTGCCAGCAGCCCGGTTGCAACTAATGAAAAACTGTTTTTT.

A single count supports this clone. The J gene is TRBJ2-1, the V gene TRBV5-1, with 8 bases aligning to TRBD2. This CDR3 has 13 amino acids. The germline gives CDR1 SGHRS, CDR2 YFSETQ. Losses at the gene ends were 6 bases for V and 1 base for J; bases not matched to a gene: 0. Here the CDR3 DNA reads TGCGCCAGCACGGGGGGGTCCTACAATGAGCAGTTCTTC. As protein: CASTGGSYNEQFF.

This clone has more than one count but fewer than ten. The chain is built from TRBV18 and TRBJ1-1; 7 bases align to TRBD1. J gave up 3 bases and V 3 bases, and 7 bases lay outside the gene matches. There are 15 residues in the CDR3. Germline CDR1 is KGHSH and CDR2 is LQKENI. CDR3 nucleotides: TGTGCCAGCTCACCCATTTCAACAGGGGACACTGAAGCTTTCTTT. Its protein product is CASSPISTGDTEAFF.

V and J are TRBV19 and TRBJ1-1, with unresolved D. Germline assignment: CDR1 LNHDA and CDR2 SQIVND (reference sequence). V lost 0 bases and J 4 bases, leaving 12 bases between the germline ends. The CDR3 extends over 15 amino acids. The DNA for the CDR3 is TGTGCCAGTAGTATAGATGATCGTAGTTTCACTGAAGCTTTCTTT. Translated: CASSIDDRSFTEAFF.

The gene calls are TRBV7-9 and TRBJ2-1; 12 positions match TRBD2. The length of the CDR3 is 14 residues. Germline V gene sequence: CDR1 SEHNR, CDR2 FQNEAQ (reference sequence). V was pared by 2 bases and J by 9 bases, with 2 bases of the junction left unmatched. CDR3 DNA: TGTGCCAGCAGCTTATCGACTAGCGGGGGTGAGCAGTTCTTC. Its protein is CASSLSTSGGEQFF.

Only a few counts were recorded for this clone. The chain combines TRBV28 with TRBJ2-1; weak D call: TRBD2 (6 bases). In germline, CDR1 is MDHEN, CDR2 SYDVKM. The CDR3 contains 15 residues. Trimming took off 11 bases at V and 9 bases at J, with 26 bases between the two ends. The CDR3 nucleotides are TGTGCCGCATCCGAGGTGGGGGGAGGAGCATCTGAGCAGTTCTTC. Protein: CAASEVGGGASEQFF.

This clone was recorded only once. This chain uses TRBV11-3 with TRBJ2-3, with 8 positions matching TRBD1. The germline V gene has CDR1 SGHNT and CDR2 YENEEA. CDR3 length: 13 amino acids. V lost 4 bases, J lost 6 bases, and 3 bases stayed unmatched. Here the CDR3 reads CASSSDREDTQYF. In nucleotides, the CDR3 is TGTGCCAGCAGCTCGGACAGGGAGGATACGCAGTATTTT.

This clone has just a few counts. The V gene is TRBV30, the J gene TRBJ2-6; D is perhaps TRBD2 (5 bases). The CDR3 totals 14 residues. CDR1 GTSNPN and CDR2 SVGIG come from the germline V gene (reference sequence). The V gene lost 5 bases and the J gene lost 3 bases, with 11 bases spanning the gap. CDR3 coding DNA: TGTGCCTGGTCCCCCGGGGTTGGGGCCAACGTCCTGACTTTC. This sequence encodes CAWSPGVGANVLTF.

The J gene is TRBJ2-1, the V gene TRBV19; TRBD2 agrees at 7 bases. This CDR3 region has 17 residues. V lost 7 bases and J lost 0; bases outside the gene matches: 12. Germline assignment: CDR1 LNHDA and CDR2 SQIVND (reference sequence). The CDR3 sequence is CASIQEGGRVSYNEQFF. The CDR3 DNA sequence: TGTGCCAGTATTCAAGAGGGCGGGAGAGTCTCCTACAATGAGCAGTTCTTC.

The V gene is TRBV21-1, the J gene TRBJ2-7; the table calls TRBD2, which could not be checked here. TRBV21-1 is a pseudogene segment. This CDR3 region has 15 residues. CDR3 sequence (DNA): TGTGCCAGCAGCAAAGTTGGGAGTACACGCTACGAGCAGTACTTC. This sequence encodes CASSKVGSTRYEQYF.

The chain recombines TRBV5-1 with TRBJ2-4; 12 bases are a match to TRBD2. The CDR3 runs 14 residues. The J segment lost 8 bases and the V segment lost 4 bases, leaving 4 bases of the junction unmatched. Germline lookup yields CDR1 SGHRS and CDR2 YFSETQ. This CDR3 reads CASSPSGGEDIQYF. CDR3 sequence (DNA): TGCGCCAGCAGCCCTAGCGGGGGGGAGGACATTCAGTACTTC.

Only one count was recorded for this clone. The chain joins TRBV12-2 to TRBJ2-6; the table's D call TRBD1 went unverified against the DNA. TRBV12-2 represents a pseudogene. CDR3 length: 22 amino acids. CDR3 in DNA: TGTGCAAGTCGCTTAGTAAGCTCGGTAAGACAGGGAGGCTCCTCTGGGGCCAACGTCCTGACTTTC. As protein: CASRLVSSVRQGGSSGANVLTF.

The chain's CDR3 is CSASSGESTVGYTF. The CDR3 nucleotides are TGCAGTGCTAGTTCCGGGGAATCAACGGTAGGCTACACCTTC. The chain uses TRBV20-1 and TRBJ1-2, with unresolved D. CDR3 length: 14 residues. V dropped 3 bases and J dropped 8 bases, with 19 bases sitting between them. In germline, CDR1 is DFQATT, CDR2 SNEGSKA (reference sequence).

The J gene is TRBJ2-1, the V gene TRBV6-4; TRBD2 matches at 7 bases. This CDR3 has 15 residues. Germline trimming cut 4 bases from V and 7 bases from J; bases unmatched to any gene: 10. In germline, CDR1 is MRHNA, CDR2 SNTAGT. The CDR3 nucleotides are TGTGCCAGCAGTGGGGCTAGCGGAGGGGTGAATGAGCAGTTCTTC. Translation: CASSGASGGVNEQFF.

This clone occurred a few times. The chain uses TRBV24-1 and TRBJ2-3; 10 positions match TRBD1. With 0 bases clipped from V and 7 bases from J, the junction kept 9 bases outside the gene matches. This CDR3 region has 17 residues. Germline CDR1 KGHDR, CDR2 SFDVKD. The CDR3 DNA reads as TGTGCCACCAGTGATTTGCAAGGGGACAGGGGATGGAATACGCAGTATTTT. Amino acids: CATSDLQGDRGWNTQYF.

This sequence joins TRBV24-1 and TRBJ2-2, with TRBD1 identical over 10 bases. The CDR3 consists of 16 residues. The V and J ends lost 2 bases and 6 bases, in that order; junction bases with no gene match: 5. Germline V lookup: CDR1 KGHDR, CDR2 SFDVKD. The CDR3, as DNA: TGTGCCACCAGTGATTGGGGACAGGGGTTGGCCGGGGAGCTGTTTTTT. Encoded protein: CATSDWGQGLAGELFF.

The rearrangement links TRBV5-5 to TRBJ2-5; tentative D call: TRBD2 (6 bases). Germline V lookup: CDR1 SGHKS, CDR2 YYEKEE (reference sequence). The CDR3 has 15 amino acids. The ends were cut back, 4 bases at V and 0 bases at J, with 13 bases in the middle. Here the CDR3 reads CASSPPTGDQETQYF. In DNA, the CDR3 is TGTGCCAGCAGCCCGCCCACGGGGGACCAAGAGACCCAGTACTTC.

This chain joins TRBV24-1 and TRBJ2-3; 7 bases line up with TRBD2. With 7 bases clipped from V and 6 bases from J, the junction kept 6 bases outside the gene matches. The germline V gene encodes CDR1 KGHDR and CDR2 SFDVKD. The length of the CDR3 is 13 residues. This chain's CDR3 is CATRTHGGDTQYF. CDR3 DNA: TGTGCCACCAGGACCCACGGGGGGGATACGCAGTATTTT.

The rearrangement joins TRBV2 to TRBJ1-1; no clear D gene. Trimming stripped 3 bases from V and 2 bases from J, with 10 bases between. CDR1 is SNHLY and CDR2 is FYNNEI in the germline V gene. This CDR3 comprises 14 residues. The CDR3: CASSDPLPNTEAFF. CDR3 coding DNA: TGTGCCAGCAGTGATCCTCTCCCCAACACTGAAGCTTTCTTT.

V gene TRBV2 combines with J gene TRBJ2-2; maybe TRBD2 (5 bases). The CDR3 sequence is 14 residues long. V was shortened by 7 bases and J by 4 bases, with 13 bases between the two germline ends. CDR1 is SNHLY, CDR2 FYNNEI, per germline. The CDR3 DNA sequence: TGTGCCAGCACGTTAACACTAGGCACCGGGGAGCTGTTTTTT. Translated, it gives CASTLTLGTGELFF.

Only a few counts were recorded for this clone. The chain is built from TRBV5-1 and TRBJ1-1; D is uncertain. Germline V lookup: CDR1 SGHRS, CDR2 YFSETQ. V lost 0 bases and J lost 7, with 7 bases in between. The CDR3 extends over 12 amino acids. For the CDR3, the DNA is TGCGCCAGCAGCTTGGTTGACTATGAAGCTTTCTTT. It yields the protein CASSLVDYEAFF.